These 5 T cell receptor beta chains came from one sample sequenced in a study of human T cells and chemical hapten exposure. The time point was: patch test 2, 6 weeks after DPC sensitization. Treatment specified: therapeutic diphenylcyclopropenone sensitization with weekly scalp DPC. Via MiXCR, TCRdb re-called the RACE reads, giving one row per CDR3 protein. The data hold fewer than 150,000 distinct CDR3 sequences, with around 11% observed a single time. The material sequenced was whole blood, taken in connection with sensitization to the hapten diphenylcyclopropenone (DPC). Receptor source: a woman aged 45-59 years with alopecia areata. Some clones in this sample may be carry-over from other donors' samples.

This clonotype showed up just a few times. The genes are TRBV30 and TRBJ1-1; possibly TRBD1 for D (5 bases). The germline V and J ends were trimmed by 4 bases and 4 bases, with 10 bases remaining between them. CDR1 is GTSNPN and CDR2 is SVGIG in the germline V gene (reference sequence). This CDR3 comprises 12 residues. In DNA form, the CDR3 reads TGTGCCTGGACGGGGGGGGTCACTGAAGCTTTCTTT. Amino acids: CAWTGGVTEAFF.

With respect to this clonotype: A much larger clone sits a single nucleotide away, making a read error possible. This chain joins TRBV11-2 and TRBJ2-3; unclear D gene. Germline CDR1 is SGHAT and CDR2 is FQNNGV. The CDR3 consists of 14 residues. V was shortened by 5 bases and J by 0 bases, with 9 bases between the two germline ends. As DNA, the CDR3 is TGTGCCAGCAGCCAGGACCCCAGCACAGATACGCAGTATTTT. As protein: CASSQDPSTDTQYF.

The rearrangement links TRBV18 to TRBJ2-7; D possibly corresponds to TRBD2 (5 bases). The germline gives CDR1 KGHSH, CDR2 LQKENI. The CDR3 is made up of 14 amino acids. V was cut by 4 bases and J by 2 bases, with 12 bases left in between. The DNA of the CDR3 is TGTGCCAGCTCACTACAAGGGAGAGCCTACGAGCAGTACTTC. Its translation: CASSLQGRAYEQYF.

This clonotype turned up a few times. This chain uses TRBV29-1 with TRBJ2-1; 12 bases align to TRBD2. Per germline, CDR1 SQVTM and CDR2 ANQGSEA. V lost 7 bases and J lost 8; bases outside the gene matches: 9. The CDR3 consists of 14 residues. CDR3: CSALVTSGRYEQFF. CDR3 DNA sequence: TGCAGCGCCCTGGTGACTAGCGGGAGATATGAGCAGTTCTTC.

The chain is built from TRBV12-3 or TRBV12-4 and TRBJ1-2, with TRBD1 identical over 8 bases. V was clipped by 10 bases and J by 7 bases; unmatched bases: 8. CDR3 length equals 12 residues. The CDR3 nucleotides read TGTGCCACCCAGACAGGGGAAACTGGCTACACCTTC. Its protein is CATQTGETGYTF.